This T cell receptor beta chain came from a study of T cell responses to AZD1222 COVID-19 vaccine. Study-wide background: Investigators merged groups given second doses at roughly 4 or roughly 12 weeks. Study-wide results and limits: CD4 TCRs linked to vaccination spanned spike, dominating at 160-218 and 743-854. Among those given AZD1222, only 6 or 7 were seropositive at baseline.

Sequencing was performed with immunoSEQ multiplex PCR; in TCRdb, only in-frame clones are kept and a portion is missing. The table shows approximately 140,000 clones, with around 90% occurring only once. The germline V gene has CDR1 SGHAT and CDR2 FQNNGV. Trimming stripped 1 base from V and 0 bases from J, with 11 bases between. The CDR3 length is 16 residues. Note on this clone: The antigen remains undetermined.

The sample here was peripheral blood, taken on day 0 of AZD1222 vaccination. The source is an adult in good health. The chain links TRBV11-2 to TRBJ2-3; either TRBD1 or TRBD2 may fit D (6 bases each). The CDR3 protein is CASSLVGGVSTDTQYF. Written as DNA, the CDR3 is TGTGCCAGCAGCTTAGTCGGGGGCGTAAGCACAGATACGCAGTATTTT. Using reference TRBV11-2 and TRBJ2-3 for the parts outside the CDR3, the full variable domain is EAGVAQSPRYKIIEKRQSVAFWCNPISGHATLYWYQQILGQGPKLLIQFQNNGVVDDSQLPKDRFSAERLKGVDSTLKIQPAKLEDSAVYLCASSLVGGVSTDTQYFGPGTRLTVL.